This TCR beta chain was retrieved from a study of beta chain features in type 1 diabetes. Turning to the study itself: There was similarity between patients and healthy donors in age, gender and cell yields. Study-level results: All four CD4+ subsets of Type 1 diabetes patients contained TCRB CDR3s that were moderately but significantly shorter. A greater similarity of naive, central memory and Treg TCRB repertoires was seen among patients than among healthy donors.

The J segment lost 0 bases and the V segment lost 5 bases, leaving 2 bases of the junction unmatched. The germline CDR1 and CDR2 sequences are SGHTA and FQGTGA. This CDR3 region has 15 residues. Sequenced material consisted of expressed TCRB transcripts (all of the isolated RNA was reverse transcribed). Repertoires were generated with immunoSEQ multiplex PCR, while TCRdb's copy carries only in-frame clones and drops some. Of around 46,000 clones in the sample, just under 45% are singletons; the top ten hold around 0.13%. The authors sorted CD4+ naive, central memory, regulatory and stem cell-like memory cells via CD45RO/CCR7/CD25/CD127/CD95/CD27. A few counts support this clone. The antigen is not known.

Sequencing was carried out using stem cell memory CD4+ T cells from blood. The chain couples TRBV7-3 to TRBJ2-5; 11 bases are shared with TRBD2. This TCR derives from a man aged 25 to 45 with type 1 diabetes. CDR3 sequence: CASSRSGRDQETQYF. Written as DNA, the CDR3 is TGTGCCAGCAGCCGTAGCGGGAGGGACCAAGAGACCCAGTACTTC.